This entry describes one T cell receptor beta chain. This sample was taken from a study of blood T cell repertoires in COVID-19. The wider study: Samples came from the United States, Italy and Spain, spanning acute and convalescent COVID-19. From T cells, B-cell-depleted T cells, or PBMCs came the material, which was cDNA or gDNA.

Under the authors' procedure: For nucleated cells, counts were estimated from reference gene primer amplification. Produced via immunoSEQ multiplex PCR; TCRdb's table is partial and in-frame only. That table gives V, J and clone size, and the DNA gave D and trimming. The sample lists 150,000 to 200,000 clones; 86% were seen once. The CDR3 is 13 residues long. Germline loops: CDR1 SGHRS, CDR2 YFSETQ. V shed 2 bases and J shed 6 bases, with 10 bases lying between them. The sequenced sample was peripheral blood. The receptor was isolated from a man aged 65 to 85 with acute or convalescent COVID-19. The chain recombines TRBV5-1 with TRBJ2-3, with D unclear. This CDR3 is CASSLTTEDTQYF. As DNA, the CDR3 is TGCGCCAGCAGCTTAACTACCGAGGATACGCAGTATTTT.